The rows below give T cell receptor beta chains drawn from one sample of a study of T cell responses to AZD1222 COVID-19 vaccine. The data were produced by immunoSEQ multiplex PCR, yet TCRdb's version contains in-frame clones alone and is incomplete. The sample has roughly 140,000 clones, more than 85% seen once; the top ten hold about 3.6%. This sample comprised peripheral blood, obtained 28 days after the second AZD1222 dose. Receptor source: an adult who received the AZD1222 COVID-19 vaccine. Each CDR3 is given with its conserved first and last residue. The D gene is left open where the match is weak. Clone size is shown for a subset of rows, as once, few, many or a class of expanded clone.

V	J	D	size	length	DNA	CDR3
TRBV19	TRBJ1-5	.	.	15	TGTGCCAGTAGTCCCCAGGTTCCTAGCAATCAGCCCCAGCATTTT	CASSPQVPSNQPQHF
TRBV18	TRBJ2-7	.	.	14	TGTGCCAGCTCACTTCAAGACGGAACCTACGAGCAGTACTTC	CASSLQDGTYEQYF
TRBV7-2	TRBJ1-3	TRBD1	.	17	TGTGCCAGCAGCTTAGTCCCCTCGGCAGGGGGGTCGCACACCATATATTTT	CASSLVPSAGGSHTIYF
TRBV28	TRBJ1-3	.	once	11	TGTGCCAGCAGGCTCGGGACGGCCATATATTTT	CASRLGTAIYF
TRBV30	TRBJ1-1	.	.	14	TGTGCCTGGAGTAAGAGGGCAGGGGATAATGAAGCTTTCTTT	CAWSKRAGDNEAFF
TRBV2	TRBJ2-1	.	.	13	TGTGCCAGCAGTGCAGCACCTAACAATGAGCAGTTCTTC	CASSAAPNNEQFF
TRBV7-9	TRBJ2-1	.	once	14	TGTGCCAGCAGCTTAGATCGGGCTTCGGATGAGCAGTTCTTC	CASSLDRASDEQFF
TRBV11-2	TRBJ1-1	.	.	13	TGTGCCAGCAGCTACTACGTGACAGCTGAAGCTTTCTTT	CASSYYVTAEAFF
TRBV7-6	TRBJ2-1	.	.	16	TGTGCCAGCAGCCCTCGGCCCCAGAGCTCCTACAATGAGCAGTTCTTC	CASSPRPQSSYNEQFF
TRBV27	TRBJ2-7	.	.	13	TGTGCCAGCAAATTGGCGGGGACCTACGAGCAGTACTTC	CASKLAGTYEQYF
TRBV5-1	TRBJ1-4	TRBD1	.	14	TGCGCCAGCAGCTCGGGGACAGTTAATGAAAAACTGTTTTTT	CASSSGTVNEKLFF
TRBV28	TRBJ1-5	TRBD1	.	15	TGTGCCAGCAGTGGACAGGGAGAAGGGGATCAGCCCCAGCATTTT	CASSGQGEGDQPQHF
TRBV27	TRBJ2-2	.	.	19	TGTGCCAGCAGTCCGCCTAGTCAACAGGGTGGTTTCGGGACCGGGGAGCTGTTTTTT	CASSPPSQQGGFGTGELFF
TRBV27	TRBJ1-2	TRBD1	.	15	TGTGCCAGCAGTCCGTTACAGGGGGCTAACTATGGCTACACCTTC	CASSPLQGANYGYTF
TRBV19	TRBJ2-7	.	.	16	TGTGCCAGTAGTATCCCCTCCACAGGGAACTCCTACGAGCAGTACTTC	CASSIPSTGNSYEQYF
TRBV11-2	TRBJ2-3	TRBD2	once	16	TGTGCCAGCAGCTTTCCCCTAGCGGCGTCTACAGATACGCAGTATTTT	CASSFPLAASTDTQYF
TRBV28	TRBJ2-7	TRBD2	.	16	TGTGCCAGCAGCGTCCCCGGGACTAGCGTTACCTACGAGCAGTACTTC	CASSVPGTSVTYEQYF
TRBV29-1	TRBJ1-1	.	.	16	TGCAGCGTCGGGCCGAGACAGCATCCGATTAACACTGAAGCTTTCTTT	CSVGPRQHPINTEAFF
TRBV27	TRBJ2-1	.	.	12	TGTGCCAGCAGTGGCAGGGTGGATGAGCAGTTCTTC	CASSGRVDEQFF
TRBV19	TRBJ2-7	.	once	14	TGTGCCAGTAGTGATTTCCGGGGGCAAGGCGAGCAGTACTTC	CASSDFRGQGEQYF
TRBV30	TRBJ1-6	.	.	14	TGTGCCTGGAGCTGGAGAGAGGGAAATTCACCCCTCCACTTT	CAWSWREGNSPLHF
TRBV5-1	TRBJ2-1	TRBD2	.	16	TGCGCCAGCAGCGGTTACGGGGTAGCGGGTTCCGATGAGCAGTTCTTC	CASSGYGVAGSDEQFF